The TCR beta chain described here comes from a study of T cells and Merkel cell carcinoma outcomes. Overall study findings and caveats: In Merkel cell carcinoma, repertoire and T-cell density reportedly predicted outcomes.

Details on this clone: Its antigen is currently unknown.

The data were produced by immunoSEQ multiplex PCR, yet TCRdb's version contains in-frame clones alone and is incomplete. The sample comprises more than 9,500 clones, about 95% of which are singletons, and around 1% rests with the top ten. The sample consisted of tumor tissue from Merkel cell carcinoma. This TCR came from a human donor with Merkel cell carcinoma.

The CDR3 DNA reads TGTGCCAGCAGCTTAGCCGGGGGACTAGCCACCGGGGAGCTGTTTTTT. Translated, it gives CASSLAGGLATGELFF. The gene calls are TRBV7-2 and TRBJ2-2; 9 positions match TRBD2. J gave up 4 bases and V 0 bases, and 3 bases lay outside the gene matches. From germline, CDR1 is SGHTA and CDR2 FQGNSA. The CDR3 is made up of 16 amino acids.